This T cell receptor beta chain was sequenced during a study of cytomegalovirus exposure and HLA in healthy donors. Findings of the study overall: V- and J-gene trimming of TCR beta was linked (in a later analysis) to a missense DCLRE1C variant. The only immune exposure information that was available was CMV serostatus. The study listed some 160 cytomegalovirus-associated TCR beta chains.

The primer mix had 60 Vbeta and 13 Jbeta primers. Produced via immunoSEQ multiplex PCR; TCRdb's table is partial and in-frame only. Here the sample spans 210,000 or so clones, 60% to 85% being singletons. A note on this clone: What it binds is not known.

Germline CDR1 and CDR2: MNHNY and SVGAGI (reference sequence). V trimming: 6 bases; J trimming: 5 bases; junction bases outside the gene matches: 4. The CDR3 has 14 residues. Healthy donors of bone marrow made up the group. Sequenced input: PBMCs. The receptor comes from a man aged 35-49 years in good health and CMV-seronegative. The V and J genes are TRBV6-6 and TRBJ2-5; TRBD2 agrees at 12 bases. The CDR3 loop reads CASRTSGGGETQYF. As DNA, the CDR3 is TGTGCCAGCAGGACTAGCGGGGGAGGGGAGACCCAGTACTTC.